A single T cell receptor (beta chain) is shown here with its context. This sample is part of a study of OX40 agonist ivuxolimab in advanced cancers. Study information: Patients took ivuxolimab, an agonistic anti-OX40 (CD134) antibody. Subjects had a mean age of approximately 60 years, with a range of roughly 20 to 79; approximately 83% were male. Participants could have had prior anti-PD-1, anti-PD-L1 or anti-CTLA-4 therapy, and 40% had some.

Patients were excluded for autoimmune disease history or systemic immunosuppression. The CDR3 is 14 residues long. Germline lookup yields CDR1 SGDLS and CDR2 YYNGEE. Between the trimmed V and J ends, which lost 4 bases and 5 bases, there was a span of 15 bases. TCRdb's copy holds only in-frame clones and misses some; the assay was immunoSEQ multiplex PCR. The sample lists around 20,000 clones, about 87% seen once, with around 31% in the top ten. The sample here was CD4+ or CD8+ T cells sorted from blood, taken in a trial of the OX40 agonist ivuxolimab. V is TRBV9 and J is TRBJ1-2, with a weak D call TRBD1 (5 bases). The receptor was derived from an adult with an advanced solid tumor such as melanoma, head and neck, liver or kidney cancer. The CDR3 loop is CASSPSGDLYGYTF. The CDR3 bases are TGTGCCAGCAGCCCGTCGGGGGACCTGTATGGCTACACCTTC. The full variable domain, its missing parts supplied by reference TRBV9 and TRBJ1-2, is DSGVTQTPKHLITATGQRVTLRCSPRSGDLSVYWYQQSLDQGLQFLIQYYNGEERAKGNILERFSAQQFPDLHSELNLSSLELGDSALYFCASSPSGDLYGYTFGSGTRLTVV.